This T cell receptor beta chain was profiled in a study of cytomegalovirus exposure and HLA in healthy donors. The study, taken as a whole, reports: The study put some 150 TCR beta chains on its list as cytomegalovirus-associated. Further analysis, carried out later, found HLA-associated TCR beta chains more clonally expanded than equally common other chains. Donors were assumed by presence/absence analyses to have roughly uniform sequencing depth.

Primers included in the PCR were 60 Vbeta and 13 Jbeta primers. Method: immunoSEQ multiplex PCR; TCRdb's copy keeps in-frame clones and lacks some. Of 99,000 or so clones in the sample, over 60% were seen once. The CDR3 is 16 residues long. CDR1 is MDHEN and CDR2 is SYDVKM in the germline V gene. J lost 2 bases, V lost 6 bases, and 5 bases had no gene match. The table lists this clone with a few counts. Its antigen remains unidentified. The receptor's source is a man between 40 and 49 years old in good health and CMV-seropositive. The chain carries TRBV28 and TRBJ1-6; 9 nucleotides match TRBD1. Sequencing input: PBMCs. The CDR3 sequence: CASRPQGAAYNSPLHF. For the CDR3, the DNA is TGTGCCAGCAGGCCACAGGGGGCCGCCTATAATTCACCCCTCCACTTT.